This TCR beta chain was identified during a study of T cells in localized non-small cell lung cancer. CDR1 MNHNS and CDR2 SASEGT come from the germline V gene. The V end lost 2 bases, the J end lost 5 bases, and 6 bases lay between the germline ends. There are 12 residues in the CDR3. Sequencing was performed with immunoSEQ multiplex PCR; in TCRdb, only in-frame clones are kept and a portion is missing. The sample has over 9,000 clones, roughly 85% seen once. This receptor was taken from a male donor aged 60 or over with stage III lung adenocarcinoma. The specimen was peripheral blood, collected before any cancer treatment. J is TRBJ2-5 and V is TRBV6-1; no definite D call. The CDR3 here is CASSERKETQYF. The CDR3 region has the DNA TGTGCCAGCAGTGAACGTAAGGAGACCCAGTACTTC.